This TCR beta chain was sequenced during a study of control samples from healthy donors and cancer patients. The method was immunoSEQ multiplex PCR; TCRdb's version includes in-frame clones alone and lacks a portion of them. Of tens of thousands of clones in the sample, more than 80% were seen once. The germline CDR1 and CDR2 sequences are SGHRS and YFSETQ. V shed 4 bases and J 3 bases; nucleotides not matched to a gene: 6. The CDR3 runs 15 residues. The rearrangement links TRBV5-1 to TRBJ1-1, with 10 bases lining up with TRBD1. Material for sequencing was PBMCs. This clonotype was sampled from a man aged 25 to 45 with colorectal cancer. The CDR3 region is CASSERDRGYTEAFF. CDR3 nucleotides: TGCGCCAGCAGCGAACGGGACAGGGGTTACACTGAAGCTTTCTTT. Combining the CDR3 with reference TRBV5-1 and TRBJ1-1 gives the whole variable domain KAGVTQTPRYLIKTRGQQVTLSCSPISGHRSVSWYQQTPGQGLQFLFEYFSETQRNKGNFPGRFSGRQFSNSRSEMNVSTLELGDSALYLCASSERDRGYTEAFFGQGTRLTVV.